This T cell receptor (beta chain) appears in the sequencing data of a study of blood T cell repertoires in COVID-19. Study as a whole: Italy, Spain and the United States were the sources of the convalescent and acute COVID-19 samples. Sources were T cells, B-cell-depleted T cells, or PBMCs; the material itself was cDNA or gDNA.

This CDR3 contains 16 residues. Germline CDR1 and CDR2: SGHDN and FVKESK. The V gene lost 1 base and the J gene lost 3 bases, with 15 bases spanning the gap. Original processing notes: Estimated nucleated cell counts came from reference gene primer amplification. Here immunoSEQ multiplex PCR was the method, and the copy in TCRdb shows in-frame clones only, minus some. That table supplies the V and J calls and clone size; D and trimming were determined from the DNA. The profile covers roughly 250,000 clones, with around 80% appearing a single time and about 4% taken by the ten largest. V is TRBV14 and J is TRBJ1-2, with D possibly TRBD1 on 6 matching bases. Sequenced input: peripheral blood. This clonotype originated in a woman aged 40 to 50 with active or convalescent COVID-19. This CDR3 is CASSQGGWGLDYGYTF. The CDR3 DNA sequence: TGTGCCAGCAGCCAAGGCGGTTGGGGGCTAGACTATGGCTACACCTTC.